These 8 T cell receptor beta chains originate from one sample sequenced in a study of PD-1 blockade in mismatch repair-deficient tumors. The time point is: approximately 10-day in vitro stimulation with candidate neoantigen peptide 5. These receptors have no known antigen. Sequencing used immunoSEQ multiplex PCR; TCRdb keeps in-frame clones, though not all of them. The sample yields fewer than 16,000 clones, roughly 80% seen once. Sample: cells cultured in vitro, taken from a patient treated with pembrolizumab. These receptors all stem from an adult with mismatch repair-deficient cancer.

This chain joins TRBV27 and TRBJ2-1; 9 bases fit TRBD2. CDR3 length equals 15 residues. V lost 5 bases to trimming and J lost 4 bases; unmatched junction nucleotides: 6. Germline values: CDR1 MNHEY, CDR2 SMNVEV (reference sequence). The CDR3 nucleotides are TGTGCCAGCAGTAGGACTAGCGAGACATACAATGAGCAGTTCTTC. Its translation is CASSRTSETYNEQFF.

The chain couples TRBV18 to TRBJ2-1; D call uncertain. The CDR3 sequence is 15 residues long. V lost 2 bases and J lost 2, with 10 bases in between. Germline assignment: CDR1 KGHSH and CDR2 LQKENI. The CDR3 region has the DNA TGTGCCAGCTCACCATCGGCGGTCACCTACAATGAGCAGTTCTTC. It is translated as CASSPSAVTYNEQFF.

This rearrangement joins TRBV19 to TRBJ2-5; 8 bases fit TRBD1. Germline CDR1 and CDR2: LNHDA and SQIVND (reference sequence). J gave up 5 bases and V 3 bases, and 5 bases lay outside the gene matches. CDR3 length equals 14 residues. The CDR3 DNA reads TGTGCCAGTAGTATTATGGACAGGGACGAGACCCAGTACTTC. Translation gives CASSIMDRDETQYF. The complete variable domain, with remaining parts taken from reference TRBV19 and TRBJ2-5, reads DGGITQSPKYLFRKEGQNVTLSCEQNLNHDAMYWYRQDPGQGLRLIYYSQIVNDFQKGDIAEGYSVSREKKESFPLTVTSAQKNPTAFYLCASSIMDRDETQYFGPGTRLLVL.

The CDR3 DNA reads TGTGCCAGCAGTGAACGGACTCCTGGGGCCAACGTCCTGACTTTC. Protein: CASSERTPGANVLTF. The chain uses TRBV6-1 and TRBJ2-6, with a tentative D call TRBD2 (5 bases). In germline, CDR1 is MNHNS, CDR2 SASEGT. This CDR3 is 15 amino acids long. V lost 2 bases and J 2 bases, leaving 7 bases between the germline ends.

The CDR3 DNA is TGTGCCAGCAGCGTAGGTTCAGGAAGGGTACAGGGAAACACCATATATTTT. Its protein product is CASSVGSGRVQGNTIYF. The chain has TRBV9 and TRBJ1-3; D remains ambiguous. CDR1 is SGDLS and CDR2 is YYNGEE in the germline V gene. This CDR3 region has 17 residues. V lost 0 bases, J lost 4 bases, and 17 bases lay in between. The whole variable domain, filled in from reference TRBV9 and TRBJ1-3, reads DSGVTQTPKHLITATGQRVTLRCSPRSGDLSVYWYQQSLDQGLQFLIQYYNGEERAKGNILERFSAQQFPDLHSELNLSSLELGDSALYFCASSVGSGRVQGNTIYFGEGSWLTVV.

The DNA of the CDR3 is TGTGCCAGCGGAGAAGGGCCCTACGAGCAGTACTTC. It specifies CASGEGPYEQYF. The chain recombines TRBV4-2 with TRBJ2-7; unclear D gene. This CDR3 is 12 amino acids long. V lost 8 bases and J 2 bases, leaving 10 bases between the germline ends. CDR1 and CDR2 (germline): LGHNA, YNFKEQ.

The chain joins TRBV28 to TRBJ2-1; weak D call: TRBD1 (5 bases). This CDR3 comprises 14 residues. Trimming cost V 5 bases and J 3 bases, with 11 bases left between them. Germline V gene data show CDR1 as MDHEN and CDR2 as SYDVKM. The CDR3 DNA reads TGTGCCAGCAGTCAGGGCATACACTACAATGAGCAGTTCTTC. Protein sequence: CASSQGIHYNEQFF.

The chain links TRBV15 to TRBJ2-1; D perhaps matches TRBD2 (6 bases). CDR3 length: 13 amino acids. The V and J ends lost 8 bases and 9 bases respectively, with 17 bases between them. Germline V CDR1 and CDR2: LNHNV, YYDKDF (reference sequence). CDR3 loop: CATSTGSTGEQFF. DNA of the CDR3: TGTGCCACCTCTACCGGGAGTACTGGTGAGCAGTTCTTC.